The rows below give T cell receptor beta chains drawn from one sample of a study of Tregs in tolerant kidney transplant recipients. Profiling relied on immunoSEQ multiplex PCR, and the TCRdb table lists in-frame clones only, not all of them. The sample holds some 14,000 clones, roughly nine tenths seen once. The sample consisted of CD8+ T cells from blood. These TCRs come from a human donor in good health. Each CDR3 is given with its conserved first and last residue. A D gene is named only where the DNA matches it firmly. Expanded clones get a size class; other rows say once, few or many, or leave the size out.

TRBJ1-2 - TRBV7-9 - TGTGCCAGCAGCCAGCCTGGGGACACCCCCTATGGCTACACCTTC CASSQPGDTPYGYTF
TRBJ2-7 TRBD1 TRBV9 - TGTGCCAGCAGCGTAGATGAGGGGGCGGACGAGCAGTACTTC CASSVDEGADEQYF
TRBJ1-4 - TRBV27 once TGTGCCAGCAGTCCGACCCCAGGGTGGACTAATGAAAAACTGTTTTTT CASSPTPGWTNEKLFF
TRBJ1-1 - TRBV5-5 - TGTGCCAGCAGCTTGGGAGGGTTCACTGAAGCTTTCTTT CASSLGGFTEAFF
TRBJ1-1 TRBD1 TRBV10-3 - TGTGCCATTAGGACAGGCCTGAACACTGAAGCTTTCTTT CAIRTGLNTEAFF
TRBJ2-5 TRBD2 TRBV6-5 - TGTGCCAGCGGAGGGGGACTAGCGGGGCGAGAGACCCAGTACTTC CASGGGLAGRETQYF
TRBJ1-1 - TRBV6-6 - TGTGCCAGCAGTAGAAGGACCGATGAAGCTTTCTTT CASSRRTDEAFF
TRBJ2-5 - TRBV7-2 - TGTGCCAGCAGCTTCCGGGGCGCCAAAGAGACCCAGTACTTC CASSFRGAKETQYF
TRBJ2-7 TRBD2 TRBV13 - TGTGCCAGCAGAATGGGACTAGCGGGAGCCTACGAGCAGTACTTC CASRMGLAGAYEQYF
TRBJ2-1 - TRBV6-1 medium-sized TGTGCCAGCAGTGAATCCCCGTCTTGGATAGATGAGCAGTTCTTC CASSESPSWIDEQFF
TRBJ2-7 TRBD2 TRBV9 - TGTGCCAGCAGCGTGGGACTAGCGGGAGCCGAGCAGTACTTC CASSVGLAGAEQYF
TRBJ2-1 - TRBV27 - TGTGCCAGCAGTTTTCTGCTGACGGAGCAGCCATATTCCTACAATGAGCAGTTCTTC CASSFLLTEQPYSYNEQFF
TRBJ2-7 - TRBV6-5 - TGTGCCAGCAGTGCCCGGCTAGCTACCGAGCAGTACTTC CASSARLATEQYF
TRBJ1-2 - TRBV5-5 - TGTGCCAGCAGCCAAGGGACTCCCTATGGCTACACCTTC CASSQGTPYGYTF
TRBJ2-7 - TRBV30 - TGTGCCTGGAGTGTAGGGAATATCTACGAGCAGTACTTC CAWSVGNIYEQYF
TRBJ2-7 - TRBV4-1 - TGCGCCAGCAGCCCCTCGGACAGCTACGAGCAGTACTTC CASSPSDSYEQYF
TRBJ2-1 TRBD1 TRBV18 - TGTGCCAGCTCAAACCCCACGACAGGGAACAATGAGCAGTTCTTC CASSNPTTGNNEQFF
TRBJ1-1 - TRBV27 - TGTGCCAGCATGTCCCCTAGTGCCGCTGGGGCTTTCTTT CASMSPSAAGAFF
TRBJ2-7 - TRBV5-1 - TGCGCCAGCAGCTTGACGGCAGGGGGAGGTTACGAGCAGTACTTC CASSLTAGGGYEQYF
TRBJ2-3 TRBD2 TRBV7-9 - TGTGCCAGTCTAGCGGGATTGGGCACAGATACGCAGTATTTT CASLAGLGTDTQYF
TRBJ1-1 - TRBV30 few TGTGCCTGGACGGGGAGCACTGAAGCTTTCTTT CAWTGSTEAFF
TRBJ2-7 TRBD1 TRBV4-3 - TGCGCCAGCAGCCCCGGGACAGGGGACTACGAGCAGTACTTC CASSPGTGDYEQYF
TRBJ2-1 - TRBV7-9 - TGTGCCAGCAGCGACCATAGGGGGAGGTCCTACAATGAGCAGTTCTTC CASSDHRGRSYNEQFF
TRBJ1-3 - TRBV6-5 - TGTGCCAGCAGTTACTCTACTGGAAACACCATATATTTT CASSYSTGNTIYF
TRBJ2-1 - TRBV7-3 - TGTGCCAGCAGCCCAAGGGGCGACAATGAGCAGTTCTTC CASSPRGDNEQFF
TRBJ2-7 - TRBV7-9 - TGTGCCAGCAGCTCTGCCCAGGAGAGGACCTACGGGCAGTACTTC CASSSAQERTYGQYF
TRBJ1-6 - TRBV30 once TGTGCCTGGAGTTATGGGGGGGGAAGTTCACCCCTCCACTTT CAWSYGGGSSPLHF
TRBJ2-7 - TRBV2 - TGTGCCAGCGCCCCGGGACTCTACTTCTCCGAGCAGTACTTC CASAPGLYFSEQYF
TRBJ2-7 TRBD1 TRBV2 - TGTGCCAGCAAGAAGGGAGGGACAGGGAGTTCTTACGAGCAGTACTTC CASKKGGTGSSYEQYF
TRBJ2-7 - TRBV30 - TGTGCCTGGATTAGGGGTGGATCCGAGCAGTACTTC CAWIRGGSEQYF
TRBJ2-1 TRBD2 TRBV15 - TGTGCCACCAGCAGAGTCCGGGAGGGGTACAATGAGCAGTTCTTC CATSRVREGYNEQFF
TRBJ2-3 - TRBV7-9 - TGTGCCAGCAGCTTTTCGTCTAGTGGTGATACGCAGTATTTT CASSFSSSGDTQYF
TRBJ2-7 TRBD2 TRBV27 - TGTGCCAGCAGTTTAACTCTAGCGGGAGTCGACTACGAGCAGTACTTC CASSLTLAGVDYEQYF
TRBJ2-3 TRBD2 TRBV2 - TGTGCCAGCGAGCAGGCGGCTAGCGGGGGGGCCTTCACAGATACGCAGTATTTT CASEQAASGGAFTDTQYF
TRBJ2-7 TRBD1 TRBV4-1 - TGCGCCAGCAGCCAAGGACAGGGGTTTTCCTACGAGCAGTACTTC CASSQGQGFSYEQYF
TRBJ2-7 - TRBV5-5 - TGTGCCAGCAGCTTGGGGGCAGGGGCATCCTACGAGCAGTACTTC CASSLGAGASYEQYF
TRBJ1-5 - TRBV4-1 - TGCGCCAGCAGCCAAACAGGGTCTGGGGATCCCCAGCATTTT CASSQTGSGDPQHF
TRBJ1-4 - TRBV19 - TGTGCCAGTACCGCGACAGAGGGGTCGGTTAATGAAAAACTGTTTTTT CASTATEGSVNEKLFF
TRBJ2-1 - TRBV27 - TGTGCCAGCAGTCTGGACTACAATGAGCAGTTCTTC CASSLDYNEQFF
TRBJ1-5 TRBD1 TRBV6-5 few TGTGCCACCGGGACAGGGTATGGTCAGCCCCAGCATTTT CATGTGYGQPQHF
TRBJ2-2 - TRBV27 - TGTGCCAGCAGTGTTAACACCGGGGAGCTGTTTTTT CASSVNTGELFF
TRBJ2-7 - TRBV19 - TGTGCCAGTAGTGGTGGGTACGAGCAGTACTTC CASSGGYEQYF
TRBJ2-3 - TRBV4-1 - TGCGCCAGCAGCCAAGATATGGGACATATAATCACAGATACGCAGTATTTT CASSQDMGHIITDTQYF
TRBJ1-1 - TRBV27 once TGTGCCAGCAGTTACGGACTGCCCACTGAAGCTTTCTTT CASSYGLPTEAFF
TRBJ1-2 - TRBV7-2 - TGTGCTTCAAGACCCTTACTAAAGTATGGCTACACCTTC CASRPLLKYGYTF
TRBJ2-7 - TRBV18 once TGTGCCAGCTCCCTGTCCTACTACGAGCAGTACTTC CASSLSYYEQYF
TRBJ2-5 - TRBV6-1 - TGTGCCAGCAGTGAATACCGAGGACAGTTTAGAGAGACCCAGTACTTC CASSEYRGQFRETQYF
TRBJ2-3 TRBD2 TRBV7-3 once TGTGCCAGCAGCTCCAACTCGGGGGGGCTTGGCACAGATACGCAGTATTTT CASSSNSGGLGTDTQYF
TRBJ2-7 - TRBV29-1 - TGCAGCGTTGTGGAGCGTTACGAGCAGTACTTC CSVVERYEQYF
TRBJ1-4 - TRBV2 - TGTGCCAGCAGTCTTTGGGGTCCGAATGAAAAACTGTTTTTT CASSLWGPNEKLFF
TRBJ2-1 - TRBV29-1 - TGCAGCGTTGAGGACAATGAGCAGTTCTTC CSVEDNEQFF
TRBJ1-2 TRBD1 TRBV7-8 - TGTGCCAGCAGACGGACAGGGGCCTTCGGAGGCTACACCTTC CASRRTGAFGGYTF
TRBJ2-5 - TRBV5-1 - TGCGCCAGCAGCCACTCGGGACGGTACCAAGAGACCCAGTACTTC CASSHSGRYQETQYF